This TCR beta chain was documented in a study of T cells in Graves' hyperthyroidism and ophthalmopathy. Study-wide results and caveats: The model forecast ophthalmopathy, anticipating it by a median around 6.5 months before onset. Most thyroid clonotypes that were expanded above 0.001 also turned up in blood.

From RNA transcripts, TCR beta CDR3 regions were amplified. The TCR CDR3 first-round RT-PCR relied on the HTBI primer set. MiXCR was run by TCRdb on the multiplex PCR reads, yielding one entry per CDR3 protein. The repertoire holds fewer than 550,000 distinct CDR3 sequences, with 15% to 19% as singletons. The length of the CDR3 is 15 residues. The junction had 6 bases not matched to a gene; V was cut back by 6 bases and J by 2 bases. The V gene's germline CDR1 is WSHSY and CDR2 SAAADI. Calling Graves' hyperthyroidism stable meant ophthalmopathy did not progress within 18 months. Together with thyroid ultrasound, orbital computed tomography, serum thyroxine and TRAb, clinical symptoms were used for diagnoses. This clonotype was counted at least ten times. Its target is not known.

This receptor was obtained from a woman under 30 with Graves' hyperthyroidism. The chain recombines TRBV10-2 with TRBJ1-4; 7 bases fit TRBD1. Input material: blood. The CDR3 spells CASSPTGTTNEKLFF. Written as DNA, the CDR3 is TGCGCCAGCAGCCCGACAGGGACGACTAATGAAAAACTGTTTTTT.